This TCR beta chain was recorded in a study of blood T cell repertoires in COVID-19. Looking at the study overall: Material from acute and convalescent COVID-19 was sourced from the United States, Italy and Spain. T cells, B-cell-depleted T cells, or PBMCs supplied cDNA or gDNA.

In the authors' methods: Reference gene primer amplification gave nucleated cell count estimates. The method was immunoSEQ multiplex PCR; TCRdb's version includes in-frame clones alone and lacks a portion of them. From that table come the V and J calls and clone size; the DNA was used to work out D and trimming. The data hold just over 250,000 clones, with roughly 86% observed a single time. V gave up 3 bases and J gave up 2 bases, with 14 bases separating them. The germline V gene encodes CDR1 KGHSH and CDR2 LQKENI. The length of the CDR3 is 15 residues. The sample comprised peripheral blood. This TCR was recovered from a woman in her forties or fifties with acute or convalescent COVID-19. This sequence joins TRBV18 and TRBJ2-7; no reliable D call. The CDR3 region is CASSPPATTAYEQYF. CDR3 in DNA: TGTGCCAGCTCACCTCCTGCGACAACAGCCTACGAGCAGTACTTC.